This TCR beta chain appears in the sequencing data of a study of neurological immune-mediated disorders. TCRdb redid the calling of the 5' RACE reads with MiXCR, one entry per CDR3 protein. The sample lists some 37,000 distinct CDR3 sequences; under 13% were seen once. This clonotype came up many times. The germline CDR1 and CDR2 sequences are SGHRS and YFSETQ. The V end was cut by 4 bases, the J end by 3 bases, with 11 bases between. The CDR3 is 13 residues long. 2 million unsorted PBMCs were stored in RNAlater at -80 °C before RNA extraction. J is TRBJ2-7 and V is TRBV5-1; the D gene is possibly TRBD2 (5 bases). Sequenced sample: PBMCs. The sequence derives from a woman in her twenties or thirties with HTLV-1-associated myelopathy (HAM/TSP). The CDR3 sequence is CASSDAGGYEQYF. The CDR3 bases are TGCGCCAGCAGCGACGCGGGTGGCTACGAGCAGTACTTC.